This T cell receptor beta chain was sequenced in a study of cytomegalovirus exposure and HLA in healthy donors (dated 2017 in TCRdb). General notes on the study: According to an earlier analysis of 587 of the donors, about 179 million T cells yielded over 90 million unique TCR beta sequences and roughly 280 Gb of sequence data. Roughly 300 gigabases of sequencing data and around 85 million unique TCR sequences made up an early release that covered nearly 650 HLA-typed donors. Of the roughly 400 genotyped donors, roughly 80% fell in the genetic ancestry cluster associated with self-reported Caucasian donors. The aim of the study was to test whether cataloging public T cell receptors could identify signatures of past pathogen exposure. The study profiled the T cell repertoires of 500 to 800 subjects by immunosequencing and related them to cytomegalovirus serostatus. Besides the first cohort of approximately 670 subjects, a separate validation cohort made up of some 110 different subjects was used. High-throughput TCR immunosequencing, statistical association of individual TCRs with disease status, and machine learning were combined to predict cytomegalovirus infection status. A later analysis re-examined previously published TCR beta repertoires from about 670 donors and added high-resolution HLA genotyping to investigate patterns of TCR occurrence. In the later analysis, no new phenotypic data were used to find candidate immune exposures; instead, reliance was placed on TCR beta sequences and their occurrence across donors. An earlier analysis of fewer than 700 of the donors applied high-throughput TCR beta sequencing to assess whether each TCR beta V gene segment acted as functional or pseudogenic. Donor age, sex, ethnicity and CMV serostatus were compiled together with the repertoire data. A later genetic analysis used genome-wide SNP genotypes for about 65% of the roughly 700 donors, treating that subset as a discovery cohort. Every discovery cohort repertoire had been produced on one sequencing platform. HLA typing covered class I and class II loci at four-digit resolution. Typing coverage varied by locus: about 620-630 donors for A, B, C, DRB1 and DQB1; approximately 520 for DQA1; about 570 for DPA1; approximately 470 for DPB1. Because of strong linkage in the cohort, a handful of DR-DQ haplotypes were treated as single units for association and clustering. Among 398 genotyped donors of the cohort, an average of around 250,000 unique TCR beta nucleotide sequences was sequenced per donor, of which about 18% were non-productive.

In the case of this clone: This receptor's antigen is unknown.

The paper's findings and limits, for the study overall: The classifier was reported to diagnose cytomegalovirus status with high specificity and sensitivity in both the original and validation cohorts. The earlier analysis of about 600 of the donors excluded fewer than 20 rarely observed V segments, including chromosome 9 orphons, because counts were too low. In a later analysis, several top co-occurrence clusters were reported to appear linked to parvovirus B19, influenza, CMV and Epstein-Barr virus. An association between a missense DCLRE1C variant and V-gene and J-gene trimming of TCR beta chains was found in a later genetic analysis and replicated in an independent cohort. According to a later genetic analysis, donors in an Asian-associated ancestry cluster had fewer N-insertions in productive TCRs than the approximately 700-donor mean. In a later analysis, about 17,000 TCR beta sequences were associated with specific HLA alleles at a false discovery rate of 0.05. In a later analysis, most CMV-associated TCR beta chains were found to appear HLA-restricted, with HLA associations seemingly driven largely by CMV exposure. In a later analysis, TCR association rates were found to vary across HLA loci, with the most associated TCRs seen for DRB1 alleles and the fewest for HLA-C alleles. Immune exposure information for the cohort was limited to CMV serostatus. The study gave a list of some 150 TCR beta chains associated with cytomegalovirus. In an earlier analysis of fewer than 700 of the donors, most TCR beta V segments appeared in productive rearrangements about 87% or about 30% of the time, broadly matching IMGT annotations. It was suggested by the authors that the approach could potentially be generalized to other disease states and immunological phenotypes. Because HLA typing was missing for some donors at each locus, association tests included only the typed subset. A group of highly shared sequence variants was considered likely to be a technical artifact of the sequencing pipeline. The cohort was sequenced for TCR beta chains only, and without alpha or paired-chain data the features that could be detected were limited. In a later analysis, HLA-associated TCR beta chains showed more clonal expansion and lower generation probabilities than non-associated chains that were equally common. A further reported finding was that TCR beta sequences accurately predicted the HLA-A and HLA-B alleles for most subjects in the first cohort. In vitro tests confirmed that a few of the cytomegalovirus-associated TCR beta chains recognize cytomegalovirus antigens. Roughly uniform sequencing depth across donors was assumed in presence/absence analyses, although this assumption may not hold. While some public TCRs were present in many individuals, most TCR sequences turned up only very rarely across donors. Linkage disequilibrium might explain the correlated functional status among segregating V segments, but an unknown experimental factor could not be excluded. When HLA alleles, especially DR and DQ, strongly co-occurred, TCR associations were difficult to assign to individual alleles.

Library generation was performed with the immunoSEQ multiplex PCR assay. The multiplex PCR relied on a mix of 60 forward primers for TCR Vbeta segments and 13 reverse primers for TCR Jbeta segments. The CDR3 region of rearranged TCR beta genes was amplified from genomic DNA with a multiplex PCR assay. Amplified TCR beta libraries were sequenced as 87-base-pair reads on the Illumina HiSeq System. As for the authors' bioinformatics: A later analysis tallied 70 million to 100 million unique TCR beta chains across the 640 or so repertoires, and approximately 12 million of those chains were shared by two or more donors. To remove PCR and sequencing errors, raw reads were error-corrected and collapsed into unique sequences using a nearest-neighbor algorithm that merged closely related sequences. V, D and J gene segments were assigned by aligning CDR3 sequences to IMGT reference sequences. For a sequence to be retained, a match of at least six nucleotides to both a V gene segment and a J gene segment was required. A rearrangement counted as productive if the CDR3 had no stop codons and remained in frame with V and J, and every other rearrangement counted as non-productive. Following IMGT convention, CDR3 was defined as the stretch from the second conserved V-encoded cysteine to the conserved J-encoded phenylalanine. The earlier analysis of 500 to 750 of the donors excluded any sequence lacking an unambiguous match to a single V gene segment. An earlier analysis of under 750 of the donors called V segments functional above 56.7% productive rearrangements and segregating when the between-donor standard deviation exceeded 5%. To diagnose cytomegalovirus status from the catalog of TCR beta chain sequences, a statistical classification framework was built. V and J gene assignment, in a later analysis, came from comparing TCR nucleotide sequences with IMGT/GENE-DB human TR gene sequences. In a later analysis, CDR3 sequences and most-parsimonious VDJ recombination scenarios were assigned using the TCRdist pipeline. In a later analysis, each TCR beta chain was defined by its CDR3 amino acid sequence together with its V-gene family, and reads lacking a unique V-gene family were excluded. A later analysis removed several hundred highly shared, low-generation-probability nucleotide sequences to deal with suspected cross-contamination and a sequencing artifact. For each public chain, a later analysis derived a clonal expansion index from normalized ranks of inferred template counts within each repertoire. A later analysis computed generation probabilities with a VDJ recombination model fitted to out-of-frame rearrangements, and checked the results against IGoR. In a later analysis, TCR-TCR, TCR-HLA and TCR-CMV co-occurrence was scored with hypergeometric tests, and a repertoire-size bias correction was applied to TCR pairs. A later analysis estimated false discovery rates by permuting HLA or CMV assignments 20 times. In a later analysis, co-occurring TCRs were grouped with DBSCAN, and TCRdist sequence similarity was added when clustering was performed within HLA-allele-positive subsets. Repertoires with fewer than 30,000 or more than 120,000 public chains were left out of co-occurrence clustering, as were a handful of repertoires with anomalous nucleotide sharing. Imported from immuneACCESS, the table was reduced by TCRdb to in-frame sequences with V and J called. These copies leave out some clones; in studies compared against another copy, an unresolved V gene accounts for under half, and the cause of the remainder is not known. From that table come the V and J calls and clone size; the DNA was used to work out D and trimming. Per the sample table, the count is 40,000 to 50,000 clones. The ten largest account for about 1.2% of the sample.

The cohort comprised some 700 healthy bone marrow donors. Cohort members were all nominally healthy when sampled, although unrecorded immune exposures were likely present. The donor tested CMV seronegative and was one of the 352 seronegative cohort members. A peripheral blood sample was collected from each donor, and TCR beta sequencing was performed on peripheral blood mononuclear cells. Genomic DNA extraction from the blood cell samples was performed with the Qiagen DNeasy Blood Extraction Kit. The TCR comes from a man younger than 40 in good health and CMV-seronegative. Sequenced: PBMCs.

The DNA sequence follows: TGTGCCAGCTCACCGGTCGGGAGGGCCCCGTACGAGCAGTACTTC. This sequence encodes CASSPVGRAPYEQYF. This sequence uses TRBV18 and TRBJ2-7, with 8 bases in between that match TRBD2. Here V drops 3 bases and J drops 4 bases, and the junction holds 8 bases not matched to any gene. CDR1 and CDR2, looked up from the germline V gene, are KGHSH and LQKENI. Including cysteine and phenylalanine, the CDR3 has 15 amino acids. Just CDR3 DNA is preserved here, 45 bases in frame from base 1.